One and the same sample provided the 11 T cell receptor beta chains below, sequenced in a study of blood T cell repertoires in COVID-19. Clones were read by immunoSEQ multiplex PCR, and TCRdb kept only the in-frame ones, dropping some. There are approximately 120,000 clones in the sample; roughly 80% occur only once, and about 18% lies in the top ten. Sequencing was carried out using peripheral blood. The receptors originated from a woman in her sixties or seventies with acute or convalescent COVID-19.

The CDR3 sequence: CASSLAGKETQYF. CDR3 DNA: TGTGCCAGCAGTTTAGCAGGGAAAGAGACCCAGTACTTC. V and J are TRBV28 and TRBJ2-5, with D maybe TRBD1 (5 bases). Looked up from germline, CDR1 is MDHEN and CDR2 is SYDVKM. Trimming removed 2 bases at V and 3 bases at J, with 7 bases between. The CDR3 is 13 residues long. Combining the CDR3 with reference TRBV28 and TRBJ2-5 gives the whole variable domain DVKVTQSSRYLVKRTGEKVFLECVQDMDHENMFWYRQDPGLGLRLIYFSYDVKMKEKGDIPEGYSVSREKKERFSLILESASTNQTSMYLCASSLAGKETQYFGPGTRLLVL.

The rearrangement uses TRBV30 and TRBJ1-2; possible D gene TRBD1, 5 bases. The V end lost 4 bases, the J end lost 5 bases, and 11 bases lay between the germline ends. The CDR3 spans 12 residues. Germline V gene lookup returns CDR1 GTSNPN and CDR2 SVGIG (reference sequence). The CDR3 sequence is CAWTRDFYGYTF. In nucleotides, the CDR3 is TGTGCCTGGACCCGGGACTTTTATGGCTACACCTTC.

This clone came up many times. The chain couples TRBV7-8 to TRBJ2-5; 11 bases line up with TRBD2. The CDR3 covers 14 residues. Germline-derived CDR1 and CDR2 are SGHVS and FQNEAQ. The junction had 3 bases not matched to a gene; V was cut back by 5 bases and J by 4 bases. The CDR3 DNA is TGTGCCAGCAGCCGAGGACTAGCGGGAGAGACCCAGTACTTC. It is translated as CASSRGLAGETQYF.

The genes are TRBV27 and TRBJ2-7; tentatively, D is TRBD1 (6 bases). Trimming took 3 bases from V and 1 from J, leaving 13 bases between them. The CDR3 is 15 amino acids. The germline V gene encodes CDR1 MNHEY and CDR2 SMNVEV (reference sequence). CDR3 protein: CASSFSWGPSYEQYF. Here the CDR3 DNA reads TGTGCCAGCAGTTTCTCCTGGGGGCCGTCCTACGAGCAGTACTTC.

DNA of the CDR3: TGTGCCAGCAGTACCCGGACAGACAGCTCTGGAAACACCATATATTTT. This gives the protein CASSTRTDSSGNTIYF. J is TRBJ1-3 and V is TRBV6-6; possibly TRBD1 for D (6 bases). Germline CDR1 MNHNY, CDR2 SVGAGI (reference sequence). Trimming took 5 bases from V and 0 from J, leaving 14 bases between them. The CDR3 has 16 residues.

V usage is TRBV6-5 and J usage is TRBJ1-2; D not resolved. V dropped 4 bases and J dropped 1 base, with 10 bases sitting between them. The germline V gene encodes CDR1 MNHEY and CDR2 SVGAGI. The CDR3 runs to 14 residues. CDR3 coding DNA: TGTGCCAGCAGTTTGGGCACTTTTAACTATGGCTACACCTTC. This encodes CASSLGTFNYGYTF.

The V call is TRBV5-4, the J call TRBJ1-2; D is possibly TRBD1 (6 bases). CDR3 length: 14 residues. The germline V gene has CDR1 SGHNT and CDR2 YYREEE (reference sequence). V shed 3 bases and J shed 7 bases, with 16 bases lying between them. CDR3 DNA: TGTGCCAGCAGCTCCCCTACAGGGATGGTTGGCTACACCTTC. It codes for CASSSPTGMVGYTF.

The CDR3 DNA reads as TGTGCCAGCTCAGCCCGCCGCTGGTCACTAGCGGGACAGACCCAGTACTTC. Translating gives CASSARRWSLAGQTQYF. The rearrangement joins TRBV21-1 to TRBJ2-5; TRBD2 is the table's D call and was not checked against the DNA. TRBV21-1 is recorded as a pseudogene. The CDR3 covers 17 residues.

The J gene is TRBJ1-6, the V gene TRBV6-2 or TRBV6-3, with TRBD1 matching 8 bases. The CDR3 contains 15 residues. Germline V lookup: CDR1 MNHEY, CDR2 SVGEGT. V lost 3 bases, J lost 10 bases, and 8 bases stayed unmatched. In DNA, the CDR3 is TGTGCCAGCAGTTATCCCGGGACAGGAAACTCACCCCTCCACTTT. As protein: CASSYPGTGNSPLHF.

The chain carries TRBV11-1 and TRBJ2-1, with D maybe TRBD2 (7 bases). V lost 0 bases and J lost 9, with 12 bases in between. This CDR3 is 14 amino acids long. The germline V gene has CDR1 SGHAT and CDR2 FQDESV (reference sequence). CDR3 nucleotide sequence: TGTGCCAGCAGCTTAGCGGGGGGGGCGTTTGAGCAGTTCTTC. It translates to CASSLAGGAFEQFF.

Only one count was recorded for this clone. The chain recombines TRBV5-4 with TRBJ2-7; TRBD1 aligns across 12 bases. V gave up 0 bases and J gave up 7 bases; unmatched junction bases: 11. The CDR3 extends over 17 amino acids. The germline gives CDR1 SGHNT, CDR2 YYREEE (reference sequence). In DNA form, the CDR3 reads TGTGCCAGCAGCTTGGATGGCCCGGGACAGGGGGCTTATGAGCAGTACTTC. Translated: CASSLDGPGQGAYEQYF.